The sequence of this T cell receptor (beta chain) was determined in a study of T cell responses to AZD1222 COVID-19 vaccine. General study results and limits: Reports say nearly half of spike-specific TCRs go after unmutated variant regions. At baseline, seropositivity was found in only a handful of AZD1222 recipients. Donors skewed white British and female; clonal diversity was possibly underestimated. Across the whole spike, CD4 TCRs peaked at regions 160-218 and 743-854.

Sequencing used immunoSEQ multiplex PCR; TCRdb keeps in-frame clones, though not all of them. This sample has 130,000 or so clones; 90% to 95% occur once, and the top ten carry approximately 2.1%. This CDR3 is 15 amino acids long. The V and J ends lost 5 bases and 5 bases respectively, with 17 bases between them. Germline CDR1 and CDR2: SGHRS and YFSETQ. Notes on this clone: The antigen remains undetermined.

The clonotype was recovered from an adult in good health. V and J are TRBV5-1 and TRBJ1-5, with D possibly TRBD1 on 5 matching bases. This material consisted of peripheral blood, taken on day 0 of AZD1222 vaccination. The CDR3 DNA sequence: TGCGCCAGCAGAAAAGAGCAGGGAAAGGATCAGCCCCAGCATTTT. Encoded protein: CASRKEQGKDQPQHF.